This passage covers 21 T cell receptor beta chains from one sample sequenced in a study of blood T cell repertoires in COVID-19. Generated by immunoSEQ multiplex PCR, the TCRdb table keeps only in-frame clones and is missing some. The table records 95,000 to 110,000 clones, approximately 88% of them present only once. Sequencing was done on a sample of peripheral blood. The receptors shown here come from a man aged 50-59 years with active or convalescent COVID-19.

V and J are TRBV7-2 and TRBJ1-5, with 9 positions matching TRBD1. V was pared by 4 bases and J by 4 bases, with 2 bases of the junction left unmatched. CDR3 length: 14 residues. Germline CDR1 is SGHTA and CDR2 is FQGNSA. The CDR3 nucleotides read TGTGCCAGCAGCTCGGGACAGGGTAATCAGCCCCAGCATTTT. This gives the protein CASSSGQGNQPQHF.

The chain recombines TRBV13 with TRBJ1-4, with 12 positions matching TRBD1. The CDR3 runs to 16 residues. J was trimmed by 7 bases and V by 4 bases; bases with no gene match: 7. CDR1 is PRHDT, CDR2 FYEKMQ, per germline (reference sequence). The CDR3 loop is CASSSRDRGLGEKLFF. For the CDR3, the DNA is TGTGCCAGCAGCTCAAGGGACAGGGGGCTCGGTGAAAAACTGTTTTTT.

This clone turned up a few times. The J gene is TRBJ1-4, the V gene TRBV6-5; 9 nucleotides agree with TRBD1. This CDR3 spans 15 amino acids. Germline values: CDR1 MNHEY, CDR2 SVGAGI. J gave up 5 bases and V 5 bases, and 6 bases lay outside the gene matches. In nucleotides, the CDR3 is TGTGCCAGCAGTCGCGGGACAGGGTCAAATGAAAAACTGTTTTTT. As protein: CASSRGTGSNEKLFF.

CDR3 DNA sequence: TGTGCCAGCAGCCCGAACAGGGGGATCGGCTATGGCTACACCTTC. Amino acid sequence: CASSPNRGIGYGYTF. V gene TRBV14 combines with J gene TRBJ1-2; 8 bases agree with TRBD1. CDR3 size: 15 residues. CDR1 and CDR2 (germline): SGHDN, FVKESK. Losses at the gene ends were 4 bases for V and 4 bases for J; bases not matched to a gene: 8.

V and J are TRBV4-2 and TRBJ2-1, with TRBD1 identical over 8 bases. With V trimmed by 0 bases and J by 4 bases, 8 bases remained unmatched. The germline gives CDR1 LGHNA, CDR2 YNFKEQ. The CDR3 runs to 17 residues. The CDR3 protein is CASSQEPHRGAYNEQFF. The CDR3 region has the DNA TGTGCCAGCAGCCAAGAACCCCACAGGGGGGCATACAATGAGCAGTTCTTC.

This clone is a singleton in its sample. V and J are TRBV6-4 and TRBJ1-2; the match to TRBD1 covers 10 bases. The CDR3 length is 15 residues. CDR1 MRHNA and CDR2 SNTAGT come from the germline V gene. Losses at the gene ends were 3 bases for V and 3 bases for J; bases not matched to a gene: 4. The CDR3 coding sequence is TGTGCCAGCAGTGAAGGGACAGGGGTAGACTATGGCTACACCTTC. This translates into CASSEGTGVDYGYTF.

The genes are TRBV4-1 and TRBJ1-5, with D perhaps matching TRBD1 (5 bases). This CDR3 contains 16 residues. Trimming cost V 1 base and J 0 bases, with 10 bases left between them. Per germline, CDR1 MGHRA and CDR2 YSYEKL. DNA of the CDR3: TGCGCCAGCAGCCAAGGACAGAGAGCTAGCAATCAGCCCCAGCATTTT. Its protein product is CASSQGQRASNQPQHF.

This chain connects TRBV27 to TRBJ2-7; the D gene is possibly TRBD2 (5 bases). The CDR3 is 15 residues long. Trimming pared 6 bases from V and 3 bases from J, leaving 18 bases between. Germline V gives CDR1 MNHEY, CDR2 SMNVEV (reference sequence). Here the CDR3 DNA reads TGTGCCAGCAGACCCCCCTCCGCGGGCCTCTACGAGCAGTACTTC. Amino acids: CASRPPSAGLYEQYF.

The V and J genes are TRBV10-3 and TRBJ2-3, with D possibly TRBD1 on 5 matching bases. The CDR3 runs to 14 residues. The ends were cut back, 3 bases at V and 4 bases at J, with 11 bases in the middle. Germline CDR1 and CDR2: ENHRY and SYGVKD. CDR3: CAISERQGSDTQYF. CDR3 nucleotide sequence: TGTGCCATCAGTGAAAGGCAGGGATCAGATACGCAGTATTTT.

The CDR3 spells CASREAGGPNTGELFF. Here the CDR3 DNA reads TGTGCCAGTAGAGAGGCGGGAGGGCCGAACACCGGGGAGCTGTTTTTT. The rearrangement joins TRBV19 to TRBJ2-2, with 9 bases matching TRBD2. The CDR3 contains 16 residues. Losses at the gene ends were 6 bases for V and 0 bases for J; bases not matched to a gene: 5. CDR1 is LNHDA, CDR2 SQIVND, per germline (reference sequence).

V usage is TRBV30 and J usage is TRBJ1-2, with D possibly TRBD1 on 6 matching bases. V was trimmed by 5 bases and J by 12 bases, leaving 19 bases between them. The CDR3 runs 12 residues. Looked up from germline, CDR1 is GTSNPN and CDR2 is SVGIG (reference sequence). The CDR3 DNA reads as TGTGCCTGGTTACCCCGGGGGGGGCGCAACACCTTC. Encoded protein: CAWLPRGGRNTF.

This sequence joins TRBV4-1 and TRBJ2-5, with no clear D. The CDR3 contains 15 residues. Germline loops: CDR1 MGHRA, CDR2 YSYEKL. Trimming shortened V by 6 bases and J by 2 bases, and 16 bases separated the two germline ends. CDR3: CASRKLGLGQETQYF. The CDR3 region has the DNA TGCGCCAGCAGGAAGCTAGGATTAGGTCAAGAGACCCAGTACTTC.

This chain uses TRBV25-1 with TRBJ2-5; D might be TRBD2 (7 bases). CDR3 length: 14 residues. CDR1 MGHDK and CDR2 SYGVNS come from the germline V gene. V lost 6 bases and J lost 5, with 16 bases in between. CDR3 sequence: CASSRGGGTETQYF. The DNA for the CDR3 is TGTGCCAGCAGCAGGGGAGGGGGGACCGAGACCCAGTACTTC.

This clone came up once. The rearrangement joins TRBV7-8 to TRBJ1-3, with 7 bases matching TRBD1. CDR1 and CDR2 from the germline V gene are SGHVS and FQNEAQ. With 4 bases clipped from V and 2 bases from J, the junction kept 14 bases outside the gene matches. CDR3 length equals 18 residues. The CDR3 bases are TGTGCCAGCAGCTCATCTAGAACCGGGACAGTTCCTGGAAACACCATATATTTT. It encodes CASSSSRTGTVPGNTIYF.

This clone was observed a few times. This chain links TRBV7-9 with TRBJ2-7; TRBD2 matches 13 bases. The CDR3 totals 16 residues. Germline CDR1 reads SEHNR; CDR2 reads FQNEAQ (reference sequence). J lost 5 bases, V lost 5 bases, and 9 bases had no gene match. For the CDR3, the DNA is TGTGCCAGCAGCGGAACTAGCGGGAGGGATTTACACGAGCAGTACTTC. Translation gives CASSGTSGRDLHEQYF.

The V and J genes are TRBV7-9 and TRBJ1-1, with TRBD1 matching 8 bases. V shed 2 bases and J 6 bases; nucleotides not matched to a gene: 11. Germline CDR1 and CDR2: SEHNR and FQNEAQ (reference sequence). The CDR3 spans 16 residues. The CDR3 reads CASSLLDRGGSAEAFF. The CDR3 coding sequence is TGTGCCAGCAGCTTATTAGACAGGGGAGGTAGCGCTGAAGCTTTCTTT.

The chain links TRBV18 to TRBJ2-3, with D possibly TRBD1 on 6 matching bases. Germline CDR1 and CDR2: KGHSH and LQKENI. This CDR3 has 14 amino acids. V dropped 4 bases and J dropped 2 bases, with 10 bases sitting between them. The CDR3 loop is CASSRQDITDTQYF. CDR3 sequence (DNA): TGTGCCAGCTCACGACAGGATATCACAGATACGCAGTATTTT.

This clone was detected a few times. This chain links TRBV5-5 with TRBJ1-1, with 7 nucleotides matching TRBD1. Germline CDR1 is SGHKS and CDR2 is YYEKEE (reference sequence). This CDR3 comprises 15 residues. Unmatched junction bases numbered 4, after V lost 0 bases and J lost 2 bases. The CDR3, as DNA: TGTGCCAGCAGCTTGGCGACAGGGTTCAACACTGAAGCTTTCTTT. This encodes CASSLATGFNTEAFF.

The chain employs TRBV28 and TRBJ2-1, with 8 bases fitting TRBD2. The CDR3 covers 15 residues. The germline CDR1 and CDR2 sequences are MDHEN and SYDVKM. Losses at the gene ends were 6 bases for V and 7 bases for J; bases not matched to a gene: 11. The CDR3 sequence is CASSPSGRIANEQFF. The DNA of the CDR3 is TGTGCCAGCAGCCCCAGCGGGAGAATCGCAAATGAGCAGTTCTTC. Full variable domain (outside the CDR3, taken from reference TRBV28 and TRBJ2-1): DVKVTQSSRYLVKRTGEKVFLECVQDMDHENMFWYRQDPGLGLRLIYFSYDVKMKEKGDIPEGYSVSREKKERFSLILESASTNQTSMYLCASSPSGRIANEQFFGPGTRLTVL.

The chain has TRBV28 and TRBJ1-4; D remains unclear. Germline V CDR1 and CDR2: MDHEN, SYDVKM. The CDR3 has 16 residues. Trimming removed 5 bases from V and 7 bases from J, with 20 bases in between. The CDR3 protein is CASSLYPSQEGEKLFF. The CDR3 DNA follows: TGTGCCAGCAGTCTTTATCCTAGTCAGGAGGGTGAAAAACTGTTTTTT.

This clone appeared a few times. The chain combines TRBV19 with TRBJ1-2; maybe TRBD1 (5 bases). Germline loops: CDR1 LNHDA, CDR2 SQIVND (reference sequence). The CDR3 is 15 residues long. V dropped 6 bases and J dropped 3 bases, with 17 bases sitting between them. In DNA form, the CDR3 reads TGTGCCAGTAGAGACCGACAGTCCCTGTACTATGGCTACACCTTC. Translation gives CASRDRQSLYYGYTF.